The clone carrying this T cell receptor beta chain turned up a few times. The record originates from a study of T cell repertoires in cytomegalovirus infection. TCRdb re-analysed the reads in MiXCR, keeping a single row per CDR3 protein. The sample has 200,000 to 250,000 distinct CDR3 sequences, about 23% seen once. This CDR3 region has 12 residues. Germline CDR1 LGHDT, CDR2 YNNKEL (reference sequence). Trimming pared 4 bases from V and 8 bases from J, leaving 9 bases between. The chain links TRBV3-1 to TRBJ2-1, with no clear D. The sequence was collected from a human donor in good health (CMV status not recorded). Some clones in this sample may be carry-over from other donors' samples. Material for sequencing was CD8+ T cells from PBMCs. CDR3 region: CASSLVGHEQFF. Here the CDR3 DNA reads TGTGCCAGCAGCCTCGTCGGGCATGAGCAGTTCTTC.